The 6 T cell receptor beta chains reported below all come from one sample, sequenced in a study of cytomegalovirus exposure and HLA in healthy donors. The study ran its PCR with 60 Vbeta and 13 Jbeta primers. Method: immunoSEQ multiplex PCR; TCRdb's copy keeps in-frame clones and lacks some. The table has roughly 100,000 clones, 75% seen once. What was sequenced was PBMCs. The receptors were gathered from a male donor in good health and CMV-seropositive.

This clone has more than one count but fewer than ten. The rearrangement joins TRBV9 to TRBJ2-3, with D perhaps matching TRBD2 (6 bases). The CDR3 has 16 residues. Germline CDR1 reads SGDLS; CDR2 reads YYNGEE. V shed 4 bases and J shed 5 bases, with 20 bases lying between them. The DNA of the CDR3 is TGTGCCAGCAGCCCCGGCGGGTTGGGGGGAGGAGATACGCAGTATTTT. As protein: CASSPGGLGGGDTQYF.

This chain links TRBV5-6 with TRBJ1-2, with D maybe TRBD1 (5 bases). Germline V gives CDR1 SGHDT, CDR2 YYEEEE. CDR3 length equals 13 residues. With 0 bases removed from V and 7 bases from J, the gap between germline ends came to 10 bases. The CDR3 region has the DNA TGTGCCAGCAGCTTGGGCAGGGAATGTGGCTACACCTTC. This codes for CASSLGRECGYTF.

The V call is TRBV11-3, the J call TRBJ2-7; TRBD1 is a possible D gene (6 bases). The length of the CDR3 is 14 residues. The germline V and J ends were trimmed by 1 base and 2 bases, with 9 bases remaining between them. In germline, CDR1 is SGHNT, CDR2 YENEEA. The DNA for the CDR3 is TGTGCCAGCAGCTTAGGGGACAAACCCTACGAGCAGTACTTC. Protein product: CASSLGDKPYEQYF.

The chain's CDR3 is CASSGTSGRLGEQFF. In DNA form, the CDR3 reads TGTGCCAGCAGCGGGACTAGCGGGAGATTGGGTGAGCAGTTCTTC. The V gene is TRBV25-1, the J gene TRBJ2-1, with 14 positions matching TRBD2. The CDR3 contains 15 residues. V was pared by 6 bases and J by 9 bases, with 7 bases of the junction left unmatched. Germline V CDR1 and CDR2: MGHDK, SYGVNS.

The chain recombines TRBV5-6 with TRBJ1-2, with 7 bases that match TRBD1. CDR3 length: 13 residues. V shed 3 bases and J 7 bases; nucleotides not matched to a gene: 6. Germline CDR1 reads SGHDT; CDR2 reads YYEEEE. In DNA form, the CDR3 reads TGTGCCAGCAGCTACTCAGGGGGAGTTGGCTACACCTTC. Its translation: CASSYSGGVGYTF.

The chain has TRBV6-6 and TRBJ1-2; D gene uncertain. Trimming took 3 bases from V and 7 from J, leaving 9 bases between them. This CDR3 spans 12 amino acids. CDR1 and CDR2 from the germline V gene are MNHNY and SVGAGI (reference sequence). In DNA, the CDR3 is TGTGCCAGCAGTTATGAGAGGGCTGGCTACACCTTC. It encodes CASSYERAGYTF.